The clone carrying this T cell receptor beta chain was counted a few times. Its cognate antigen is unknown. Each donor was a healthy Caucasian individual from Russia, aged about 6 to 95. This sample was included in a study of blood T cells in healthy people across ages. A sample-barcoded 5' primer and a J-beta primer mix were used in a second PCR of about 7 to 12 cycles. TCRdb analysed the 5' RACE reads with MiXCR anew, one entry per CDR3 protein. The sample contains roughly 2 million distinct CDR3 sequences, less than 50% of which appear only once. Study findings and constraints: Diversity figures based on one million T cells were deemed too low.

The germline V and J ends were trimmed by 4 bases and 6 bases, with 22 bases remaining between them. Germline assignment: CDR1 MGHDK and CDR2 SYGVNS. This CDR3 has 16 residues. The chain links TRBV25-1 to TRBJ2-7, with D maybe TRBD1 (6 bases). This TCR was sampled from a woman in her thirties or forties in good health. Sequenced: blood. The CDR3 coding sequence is TGTGCCAGCAGTGGAGGCCTTGGCAGGGGACGGATCGAGCAGTACTTC. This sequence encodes CASSGGLGRGRIEQYF.